This TCR beta chain was captured by sequencing in a study of T cells after yellow fever vaccination. This clonotype showed up just a few times. In TCRdb, the 5' RACE reads were re-called with MiXCR into one record per CDR3 protein. Of 300,000 to 400,000 distinct CDR3 sequences in the sample, about 6.2% are singletons; the top ten hold 15%. Trimming removed 3 bases from V and 1 base from J, with 8 bases in between. The V gene's germline CDR1 is SGHRS and CDR2 YFSETQ. CDR3 length: 15 residues. The chain uses TRBV5-1 and TRBJ2-6; a possible D gene is TRBD1 (5 bases). The sequence was collected from a young man who received the YFV17D yellow fever vaccine. The material sequenced was PBMCs, taken 5 days after the yellow fever booster vaccination. The CDR3 is CASSYDRSGANVLTF. For the CDR3, the DNA is TGCGCCAGCAGCTACGACAGATCTGGGGCCAACGTCCTGACTTTC.